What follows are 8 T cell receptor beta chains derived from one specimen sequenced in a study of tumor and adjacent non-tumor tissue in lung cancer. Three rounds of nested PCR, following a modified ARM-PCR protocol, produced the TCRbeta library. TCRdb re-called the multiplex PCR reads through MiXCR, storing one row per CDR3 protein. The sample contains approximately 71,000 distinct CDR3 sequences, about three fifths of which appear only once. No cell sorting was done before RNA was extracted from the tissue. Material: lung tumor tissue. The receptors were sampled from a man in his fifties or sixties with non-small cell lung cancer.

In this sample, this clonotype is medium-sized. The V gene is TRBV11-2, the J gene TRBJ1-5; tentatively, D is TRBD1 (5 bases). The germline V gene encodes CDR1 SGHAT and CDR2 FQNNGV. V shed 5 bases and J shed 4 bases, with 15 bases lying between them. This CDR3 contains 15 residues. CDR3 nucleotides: TGTGCCAGCAGCCTCCTGTCCGGGGGGAATCAGCCCCAGCATTTT. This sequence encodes CASSLLSGGNQPQHF.

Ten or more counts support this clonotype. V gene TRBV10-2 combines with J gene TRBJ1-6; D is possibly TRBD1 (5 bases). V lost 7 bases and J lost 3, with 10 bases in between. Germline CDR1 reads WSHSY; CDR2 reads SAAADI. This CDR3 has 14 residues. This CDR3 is CASNQGSYNSPLHF. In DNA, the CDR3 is TGCGCCAGCAATCAGGGCAGCTATAATTCACCCCTCCACTTT.

CDR3 in DNA: TGTACCTGCAGCTTAGGAGGGGGCCTTTCGGACACTGAAGCTTTCTTT. Translated: CTCSLGGGLSDTEAFF. V is TRBV11-3 and J is TRBJ1-1, with 7 nucleotides matching TRBD1. CDR3 length equals 16 residues. CDR1 and CDR2 from the germline V gene are SGHNT and YENEEA.

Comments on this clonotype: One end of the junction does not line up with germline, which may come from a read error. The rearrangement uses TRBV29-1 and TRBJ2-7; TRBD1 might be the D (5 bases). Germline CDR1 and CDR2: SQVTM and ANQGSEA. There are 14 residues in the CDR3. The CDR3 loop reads CSVEGWGSVHEQYF. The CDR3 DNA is TGCAGCGTCGAAGGGTGGGGCTCCGTCCACGAGCAGTACTTC.

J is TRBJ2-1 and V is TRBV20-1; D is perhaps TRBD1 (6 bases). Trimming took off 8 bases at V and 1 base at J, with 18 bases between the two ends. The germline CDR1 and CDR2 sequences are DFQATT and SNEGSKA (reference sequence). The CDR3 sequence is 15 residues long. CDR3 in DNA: TGCAGTACCCCAGGCTCAGGGGTGTCCTACAATGAGCAGTTCTTC. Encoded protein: CSTPGSGVSYNEQFF.

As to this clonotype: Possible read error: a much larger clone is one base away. CDR3 residues: CASTLRTSGRTHEQFF. CDR3 sequence (DNA): TGTGCCAGCACTCTCCGGACTAGCGGGAGAACACATGAGCAGTTCTTC. The chain is built from TRBV28 and TRBJ2-1; TRBD2 matches at 13 bases. V lost 7 bases and J lost 8; bases outside the gene matches: 11. Looked up from germline, CDR1 is MDHEN and CDR2 is SYDVKM. This CDR3 is 16 amino acids long. Full variable domain (missing parts from reference TRBV28 and TRBJ2-1): DVKVTQSSRYLVKRTGEKVFLECVQDMDHENMFWYRQDPGLGLRLIYFSYDVKMKEKGDIPEGYSVSREKKERFSLILESASTNQTSMYLCASTLRTSGRTHEQFFGPGTRLTVL.

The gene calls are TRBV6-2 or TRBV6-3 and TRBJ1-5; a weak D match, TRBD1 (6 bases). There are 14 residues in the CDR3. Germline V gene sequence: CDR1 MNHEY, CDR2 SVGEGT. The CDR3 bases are TGTGTCAACAGGCTGGGGGGCCACAATCAGCCCCAGCATTTT. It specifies CVNRLGGHNQPQHF.

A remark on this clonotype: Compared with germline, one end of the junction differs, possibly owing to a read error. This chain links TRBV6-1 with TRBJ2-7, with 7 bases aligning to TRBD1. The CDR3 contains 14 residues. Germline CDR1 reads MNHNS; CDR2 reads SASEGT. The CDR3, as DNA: TGTGACAGCAGCCGCGGAACAGGGGCTCCGGGGCAGTACTTC. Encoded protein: CDSSRGTGAPGQYF.